Sequencing of this T cell receptor (beta chain) was carried out in a study of blood T cell repertoires in COVID-19. Across the study: Italy, Spain and the United States were the sources of the convalescent and acute COVID-19 samples.

In Seattle, patients joined the study during active infection and were tracked longitudinally. The authors' processing: Reference gene primer amplification in the assay estimated nucleated cell counts. The data were produced by immunoSEQ multiplex PCR, yet TCRdb's version contains in-frame clones alone and is incomplete. V, J and clone size are those of that table, while D and trimming were read from the DNA. The sample records about 300,000 clones, roughly 89% being singletons. The germline gives CDR1 LNHDA, CDR2 SQIVND (reference sequence). CDR3 length: 15 amino acids. The V segment lost 5 bases and the J segment 4 bases; nucleotides outside the gene matches: 7.

The clonotype originates from a young woman with COVID-19, enrolled during active disease. Sequencing input: peripheral blood. The chain couples TRBV19 to TRBJ2-5; 10 bases are a match to TRBD2. CDR3 in amino acids: CASSPRLAGVETQYF. The CDR3 DNA is TGTGCCAGTAGTCCTAGGCTAGCGGGGGTAGAGACCCAGTACTTC.